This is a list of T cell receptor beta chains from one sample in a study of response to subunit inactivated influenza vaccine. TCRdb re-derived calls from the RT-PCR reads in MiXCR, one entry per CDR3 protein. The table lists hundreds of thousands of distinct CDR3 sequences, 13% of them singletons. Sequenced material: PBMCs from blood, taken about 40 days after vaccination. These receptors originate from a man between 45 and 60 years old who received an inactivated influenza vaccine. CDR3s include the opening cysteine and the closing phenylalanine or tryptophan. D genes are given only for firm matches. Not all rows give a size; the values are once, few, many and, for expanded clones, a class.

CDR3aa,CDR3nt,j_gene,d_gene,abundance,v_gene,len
CASSPRLTTDTQYF,TGTGCCAGCAGTCCTAGACTAACTACAGATACGCAGTATTTT,TRBJ2-3,-,few,TRBV12-3/TRBV12-4,14
CASSSRTSGRPYEQYF,TGTGCCAGCAGCTCAAGGACTAGCGGGAGGCCTTACGAGCAGTACTTC,TRBJ2-7,TRBD2,many,TRBV7-2,16
CASSWGTSGVYEQYF,TGTGCCAGCAGCTGGGGGACTAGCGGGGTCTACGAGCAGTACTTC,TRBJ2-7,TRBD2,-,TRBV5-6,15
CASSLERFGGGDTQYF,TGTGCCAGCAGCTTGGAACGGTTTGGGGGGGGAGATACGCAGTATTTT,TRBJ2-3,TRBD2,-,TRBV5-8,16
CSFGTGGTQYF,TGCAGTTTCGGGACAGGGGGGACCCAGTACTTC,TRBJ2-5,TRBD1,-,TRBV29-1,11
CASWNPPADTQYF,TGCGCCAGTTGGAACCCCCCCGCAGATACGCAGTATTTT,TRBJ2-3,-,-,TRBV5-1,13
CASSLNTGVTGELFF,TGTGCCAGCAGTTTGAATACCGGGGTCACCGGGGAGCTGTTTTTT,TRBJ2-2,-,many,TRBV28,15
CASSPPSRGGNEQFF,TGTGCCAGCAGCCCCCCCAGCAGGGGGGGTAATGAGCAGTTCTTC,TRBJ2-1,-,-,TRBV9,15
CASSYAGRNTEAFF,TGTGCCAGCAGTTACGCAGGACGGAACACTGAAGCTTTCTTT,TRBJ1-1,-,once,TRBV6-2/TRBV6-3,14
CASSLVSGESYGYTF,TGCGCCAGCAGCTTGGTGTCGGGAGAGTCCTATGGCTACACCTTC,TRBJ1-2,-,few,TRBV5-1,15
CASSQRWNSPLHF,TGCGCCAGCAGCCAAAGGTGGAATTCACCCCTCCACTTT,TRBJ1-6,-,-,TRBV4-1,13
CASSAGNYGYTF,TGTGCCAGCAGCGCCGGGAATTATGGCTACACCTTC,TRBJ1-2,-,many,TRBV5-6,12
CASSRGTGDRDIQYF,TGCGCCAGCAGCAGGGGAACAGGGGATAGAGACATTCAGTACTTC,TRBJ2-4,TRBD1,-,TRBV4-3,15
CSARVVGLAGTNTGELFF,TGCAGTGCTAGAGTTGTCGGACTAGCGGGGACGAACACCGGGGAGCTGTTTTTT,TRBJ2-2,TRBD2,-,TRBV20-1,18
CASRDLSGGFGEKLFF,TGTGCCAGCAGGGACCTCTCAGGGGGCTTTGGTGAAAAACTGTTTTTT,TRBJ1-4,TRBD1,-,TRBV2,16
CASSSNAEGTQYF,TGTGCCAGCAGCTCTAACGCCGAGGGTACGCAGTATTTT,TRBJ2-3,-,-,TRBV7-2,13
CASSSQGAAYEQYF,TGTGCCAGCAGCTCACAGGGGGCGGCCTACGAGCAGTACTTC,TRBJ2-7,TRBD1,few,TRBV7-9,14
CAISVGEQQYF,TGTGCCATCAGTGTCGGGGAACAGCAGTACTTC,TRBJ2-7,-,-,TRBV10-3,11
CSATVAGGPRNEQFF,TGCAGTGCTACAGTGGCGGGAGGGCCGAGGAATGAGCAGTTCTTC,TRBJ2-1,TRBD2,-,TRBV20-1,15
CASSTPDSDTSTDTQYF,TGCGCCAGCAGCACCCCGGACAGTGACACTAGCACAGATACGCAGTATTTT,TRBJ2-3,-,-,TRBV5-1,17
CASSLASASGGPSTDTQYF,TGTGCCAGCAGCTTGGCCTCGGCTAGCGGGGGTCCTAGCACAGATACGCAGTATTTT,TRBJ2-3,TRBD2,few,TRBV5-4,19
CASQTGDGYEQYF,TGCGCCAGCCAGACTGGGGATGGCTACGAGCAGTACTTC,TRBJ2-7,-,-,TRBV5-1,13
CASSLLGRKAYEQYF,TGTGCCAGCAGCCTTCTCGGGAGGAAAGCCTACGAGCAGTACTTC,TRBJ2-7,TRBD2,few,TRBV14,15
CASSVSGDQETQYF,TGCGCCAGCAGCGTTAGCGGGGACCAAGAGACCCAGTACTTC,TRBJ2-5,TRBD2,-,TRBV5-1,14
CSASDGGRRGNEQFF,TGCAGTGCTAGCGATGGCGGGAGGAGGGGCAATGAGCAGTTCTTC,TRBJ2-1,TRBD2,few,TRBV20-1,15
CASRRGQGAKYEQYF,TGTGCCAGCAGGCGGGGACAGGGGGCTAAGTACGAGCAGTACTTC,TRBJ2-7,TRBD1,-,TRBV12-3/TRBV12-4,15
CASSLKGTEAFF,TGTGCCAGCAGTTTAAAGGGAACTGAAGCTTTCTTT,TRBJ1-1,-,few,TRBV12-3/TRBV12-4,12
CASSQVGGLVDTQYF,TGCGCCAGCAGCCAAGTGGGGGGGCTGGTAGATACGCAGTATTTT,TRBJ2-3,-,few,TRBV4-3,15
CASSSLRTSKETQYF,TGCGCCAGCAGCTCCCTACGGACTAGTAAAGAGACCCAGTACTTC,TRBJ2-5,TRBD2,-,TRBV5-1,15
CSVEAWGGRTEQETQYF,TGCAGCGTTGAAGCGTGGGGGGGGAGGACAGAACAAGAGACCCAGTACTTC,TRBJ2-5,-,few,TRBV29-1,17
CASSAQGAGNTEAFF,TGTGCCAGCAGCGCACAGGGGGCTGGGAACACTGAAGCTTTCTTT,TRBJ1-1,TRBD1,few,TRBV7-2,15
CASSAGRQGLLTEAFF,TGTGCCAGCAGTGCAGGACGACAGGGGTTACTCACTGAAGCTTTCTTT,TRBJ1-1,TRBD1,few,TRBV12-3/TRBV12-4,16
CSALRGYNEQFF,TGCAGTGCCTTGCGAGGATACAATGAGCAGTTCTTC,TRBJ2-1,-,few,TRBV20-1,12
CASSLRTGEETQYF,TGCGCCAGCAGCTTAAGGACAGGGGAAGAGACCCAGTACTTC,TRBJ2-5,TRBD1,-,TRBV5-1,14
CASSLSATGTSGRNEQFF,TGTGCCAGCAGTTTATCAGCCACCGGGACTAGCGGGAGGAATGAGCAGTTCTTC,TRBJ2-1,TRBD2,few,TRBV27,18
CAISESLGNTEAFF,TGTGCCATCAGTGAGTCTCTAGGGAACACTGAAGCTTTCTTT,TRBJ1-1,-,-,TRBV10-3,14
CASSLTNTNTGELFF,TGCGCCAGCAGCCTGACAAACACGAACACCGGGGAGCTGTTTTTT,TRBJ2-2,-,few,TRBV4-3,15
CASSPILAGAYEQYF,TGTGCCAGCAGTCCAATTTTAGCGGGAGCCTACGAGCAGTACTTC,TRBJ2-7,TRBD2,-,TRBV12-3/TRBV12-4,15
CASSTGQSSRNTIYF,TGTGCCAGCAGCACGGGACAGAGCTCAAGAAACACCATATATTTT,TRBJ1-3,TRBD1,few,TRBV28,15
CASSPQGTLYGYTF,TGTGCCAGCAGCCCACAGGGGACCCTCTATGGCTACACCTTC,TRBJ1-2,TRBD1,few,TRBV3-1,14
CASSQGGAQETQYF,TGTGCCAGCAGCCAAGGGGGGGCCCAAGAGACCCAGTACTTC,TRBJ2-5,-,-,TRBV4-2,14
CASSQGGGGVAKNIQYF,TGCGCCAGCAGCCAAGGGGGCGGAGGGGTGGCCAAAAACATTCAGTACTTC,TRBJ2-4,-,few,TRBV4-3,17
CATSKTGTSGDTQYF,TGTGCCACCAGCAAAACCGGGACTAGCGGAGATACGCAGTATTTT,TRBJ2-3,TRBD2,few,TRBV15,15
CASSYSTRDYFETQYF,TGTGCCAGCAGTTACTCGACGCGGGACTACTTTGAGACCCAGTACTTC,TRBJ2-5,TRBD2,few,TRBV6-2/TRBV6-3,16
CASSYFGQYLSYEQYF,TGTGCCAGCAGTTACTTCGGACAGTACCTCTCCTACGAGCAGTACTTC,TRBJ2-7,-,once,TRBV6-2/TRBV6-3,16
CSARAPRGTGGRNTIYF,TGCAGTGCTAGAGCTCCACGCGGGACAGGGGGTAGAAACACCATATATTTT,TRBJ1-3,TRBD1,-,TRBV20-1,17
CTAQASGTVNEQFF,TGCACTGCTCAGGCTAGCGGGACTGTCAATGAGCAGTTCTTC,TRBJ2-1,TRBD2,few,TRBV20-1,14
CSVGGSTPSSTGELFF,TGCAGCGTTGGGGGGAGTACTCCTAGTAGTACCGGGGAGCTGTTTTTT,TRBJ2-2,-,few,TRBV29-1,16
CASSEQGGTSGNTIYF,TGCGCCAGCAGCGAACAGGGAGGCACCTCTGGAAACACCATATATTTT,TRBJ1-3,-,-,TRBV5-1,16
CSAQQRGGSYNEQFF,TGCAGTGCCCAGCAGCGCGGGGGGTCCTACAATGAGCAGTTCTTC,TRBJ2-1,TRBD2,-,TRBV20-1,15
CASSTPGTTYSNQPQHF,TGTGCCAGCAGTACTCCCGGGACAACTTATAGCAATCAGCCCCAGCATTTT,TRBJ1-5,-,many,TRBV2,17
CATSRDRGGAQDWMVTDTQYF,TGTGCCACCAGCAGAGACCGAGGCGGGGCGCAGGATTGGATGGTGACAGATACGCAGTATTTT,TRBJ2-3,-,-,TRBV15,21
CASSLALGPGNEQFF,TGTGCCAGCAGCTTAGCGTTAGGTCCCGGTAATGAGCAGTTCTTC,TRBJ2-1,-,few,TRBV7-2,15
CSARDAGSPYGYTF,TGCAGTGCTAGAGATGCAGGGTCACCCTATGGCTACACCTTC,TRBJ1-2,-,few,TRBV20-1,14
CATSDSGQGGNEQFF,TGTGCCACCAGTGATTCGGGACAGGGGGGCAATGAGCAGTTCTTC,TRBJ2-1,TRBD1,-,TRBV24-1,15
CSARADRGGTEAFF,TGCAGTGCTAGAGCCGACAGGGGAGGCACTGAAGCTTTCTTT,TRBJ1-1,TRBD1,few,TRBV20-1,14
CASATSPGQGPYEQYF,TGTGCCAGCGCTACAAGTCCCGGACAGGGGCCCTACGAGCAGTACTTC,TRBJ2-7,TRBD1,many,TRBV7-2,16
CAISAGALSSYEQYF,TGTGCCATCAGTGCCGGGGCCCTGAGCTCCTACGAGCAGTACTTC,TRBJ2-7,-,few,TRBV10-3,15
CASSMGLWTASYNSPLHF,TGTGCCAGTAGTATGGGCCTCTGGACAGCCTCCTATAATTCACCCCTCCACTTT,TRBJ1-6,-,-,TRBV19,18
CASSQALARNLNIQYF,TGTGCCAGCAGCCAAGCACTAGCACGGAATTTGAACATTCAGTACTTC,TRBJ2-4,-,-,TRBV4-2,16